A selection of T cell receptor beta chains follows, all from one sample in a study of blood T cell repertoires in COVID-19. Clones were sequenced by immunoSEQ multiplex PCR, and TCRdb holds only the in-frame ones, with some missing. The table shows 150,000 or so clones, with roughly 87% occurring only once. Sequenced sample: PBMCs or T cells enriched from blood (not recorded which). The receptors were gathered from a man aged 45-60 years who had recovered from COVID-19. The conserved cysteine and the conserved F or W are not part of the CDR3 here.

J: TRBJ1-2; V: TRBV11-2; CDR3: ASSPSPGGYT
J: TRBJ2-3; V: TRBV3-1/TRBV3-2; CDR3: ASSPPRRGSTDTQY
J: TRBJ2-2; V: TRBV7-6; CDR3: ASSLRGQGATGELF
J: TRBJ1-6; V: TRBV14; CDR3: ASSQDHGYNSPLH
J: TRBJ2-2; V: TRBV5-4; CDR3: ASSLTETGELF
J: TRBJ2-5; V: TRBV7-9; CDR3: ASSPFRGSQETQY
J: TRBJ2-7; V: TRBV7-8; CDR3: ASSRGGAGGYEQY
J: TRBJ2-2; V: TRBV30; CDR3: AWRQQGATGELF
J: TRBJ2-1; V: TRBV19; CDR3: ASRRALGGYEQF
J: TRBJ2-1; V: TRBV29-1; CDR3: SVEGVRVSYNEQF
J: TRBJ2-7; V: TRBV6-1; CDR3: ASSEGISYEQY
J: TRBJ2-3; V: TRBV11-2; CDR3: ASSPGTTDTQY
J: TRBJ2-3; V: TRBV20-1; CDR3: SASQGAGTDTQY
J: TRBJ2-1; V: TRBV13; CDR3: ASSSLAGNEQF
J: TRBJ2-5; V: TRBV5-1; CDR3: ASSTSTGQETQY
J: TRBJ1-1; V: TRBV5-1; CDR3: ASSLERQGASAF
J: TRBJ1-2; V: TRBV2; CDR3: ASSAQGNYGYT
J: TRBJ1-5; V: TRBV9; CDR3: ASSVGDSRYQPQH
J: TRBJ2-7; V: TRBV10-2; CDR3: ASSGQAYEQY
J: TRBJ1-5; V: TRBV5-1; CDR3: ASSLDGISNQPQH
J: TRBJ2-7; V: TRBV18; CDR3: ASSQAGTELYEQY
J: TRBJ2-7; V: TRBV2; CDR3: ASSEQGPPGEQY
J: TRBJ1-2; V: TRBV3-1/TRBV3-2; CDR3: ASSQYRGLGYT
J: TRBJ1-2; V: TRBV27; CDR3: ASSFLTGVRGYGYT
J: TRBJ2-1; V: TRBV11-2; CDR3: ASSLVGTGGVRNEQF
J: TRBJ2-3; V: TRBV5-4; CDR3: ASSFGTSTDTQY
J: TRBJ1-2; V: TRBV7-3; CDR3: ASSPGEAGAIGGYT
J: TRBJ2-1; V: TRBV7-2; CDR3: ASSLDGGSDEQF
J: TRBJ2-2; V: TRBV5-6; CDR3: ASSLPGSGGGELF
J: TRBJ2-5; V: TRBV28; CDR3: ASNRLAGFY
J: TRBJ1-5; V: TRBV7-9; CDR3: ASSLEGAQGKAQH
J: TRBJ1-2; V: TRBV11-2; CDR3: ASSLEPTGGQGYT
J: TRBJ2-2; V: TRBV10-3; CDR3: AISESISTGELF
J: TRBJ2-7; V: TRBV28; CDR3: ASRYSGTGRYEQY
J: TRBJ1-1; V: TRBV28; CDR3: ACLEGGGNTEAF
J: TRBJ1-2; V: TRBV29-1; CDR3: SVVRTGSLGGYT
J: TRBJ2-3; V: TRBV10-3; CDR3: AITAGGATDTQY
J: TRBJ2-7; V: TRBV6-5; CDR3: ASSYRDRDSYEQY
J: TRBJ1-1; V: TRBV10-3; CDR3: AIRETGGMIGAF
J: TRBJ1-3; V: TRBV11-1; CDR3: ASSPYGGGNTIY